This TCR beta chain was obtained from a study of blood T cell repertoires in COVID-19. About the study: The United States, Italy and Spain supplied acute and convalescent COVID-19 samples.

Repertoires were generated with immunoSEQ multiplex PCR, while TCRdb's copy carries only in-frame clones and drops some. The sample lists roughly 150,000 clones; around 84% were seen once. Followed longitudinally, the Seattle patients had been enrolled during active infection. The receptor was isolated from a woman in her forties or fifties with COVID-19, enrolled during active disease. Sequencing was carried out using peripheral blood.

The CDR3 reads CASSPYTDVYGYTF. CDR3 coding DNA: TGTGCCAGCTCACCGTATACAGACGTCTATGGCTACACCTTC. V gene TRBV18 combines with J gene TRBJ1-2; no clear D gene. Trimming stripped 3 bases from V and 4 bases from J, with 12 bases between. The CDR3 is made up of 14 amino acids. Germline V CDR1 and CDR2: KGHSH, LQKENI.